These T cell receptor beta chains were read from a single sample in a study of post-analysis software for immune sequencing data. TCRdb re-called the PCR reads through MiXCR, storing one row per CDR3 protein. Among some 190,000 distinct CDR3 sequences listed, over 25% were seen once. What was sequenced was blood. The receptors were sampled from a girl between 2 and 17 years old with multiple sclerosis. The CDR3 runs from the conserved cysteine through the conserved F or W. D genes are given only for firm matches. The size field is filled for only some rows; it gives once, few, many or a size class.

clone size	D gene	V gene	J gene	CDR3 protein	CDR3 DNA
many	-	TRBV3-1	TRBJ2-4	CASSQDSWQGLNIQYF	TGTGCCAGCAGCCAAGATAGCTGGCAGGGCCTAAACATTCAGTACTTC
-	TRBD1	TRBV12-3/TRBV12-4	TRBJ1-1	CASSQGPRGHETEAFF	TGTGCCAGCAGCCAAGGACCTAGGGGGCACGAAACTGAAGCTTTCTTT
few	-	TRBV6-5	TRBJ1-6	CASRPSGPGGSPLHF	TGTGCCAGCAGACCCTCCGGGCCCGGGGGTTCACCCCTCCACTTT
-	TRBD1	TRBV25-1	TRBJ1-5	CASSEVGQGNQPQHF	TGTGCCAGCAGTGAAGTGGGACAGGGTAATCAGCCCCAGCATTTT
-	-	TRBV2	TRBJ2-1	CASQPGLSYNEQFF	TGTGCCAGCCAGCCTGGTCTCTCCTACAATGAGCAGTTCTTC
few	-	TRBV15	TRBJ1-1	CATSFPPGTEAFF	TGTGCCACCAGCTTCCCCCCGGGCACTGAAGCTTTCTTT
many	-	TRBV7-2	TRBJ2-3	CASSLGATRRADTQYF	TGTGCCAGCAGCTTAGGGGCGACCCGAAGGGCAGATACGCAGTATTTT
-	-	TRBV15	TRBJ2-1	CATSRERDAAYNEQFF	TGTGCCACCAGCAGAGAGAGGGACGCTGCCTACAATGAGCAGTTCTTC
-	-	TRBV6-1	TRBJ1-1	CASSGQVNTEAFF	TGTGCCAGCAGTGGGCAGGTGAACACTGAAGCTTTCTTT
-	-	TRBV11-2	TRBJ2-7	CASSLVGRQNSYERYF	TGTGCCAGCAGCTTAGTGGGGAGACAGAACTCCTACGAGCGGTACTTC
-	-	TRBV12-3/TRBV12-4	TRBJ2-3	CASSLRIRADTQYF	TGTGCCAGCAGTTTGAGGATTAGAGCCGATACGCAGTATTTT
-	TRBD1	TRBV29-1	TRBJ1-2	CSAKGTGTDGYTF	TGCAGCGCAAAAGGGACAGGGACGGATGGCTACACCTTC
-	TRBD2	TRBV20-1	TRBJ2-1	CSAIYRLAGSEQFF	TGCAGTGCAATTTACAGACTAGCGGGCAGTGAGCAGTTCTTC
-	-	TRBV20-1	TRBJ2-1	CSARPTGRPAWNEQFF	TGCAGTGCTAGACCAACGGGAAGGCCTGCGTGGAATGAGCAGTTCTTC
once	TRBD1	TRBV25-1	TRBJ2-7	CAGSEYGTGRSYGQYF	TGTGCCGGCAGTGAATATGGGACAGGTCGCTCCTACGGGCAGTACTTC
many	TRBD1	TRBV12-3/TRBV12-4	TRBJ1-4	CASSKIGQGEYEKLFF	TGTGCCAGCAGCAAGATCGGACAGGGGGAGTATGAAAAACTGTTTTTT
-	-	TRBV28	TRBJ2-7	CASSWVGLTPYEQYF	TGTGCCAGCAGCTGGGTGGGACTGACACCCTACGAGCAGTACTTC
-	TRBD2	TRBV7-2	TRBJ2-1	CASSGSSSGSYNEQFF	TGTGCCAGCAGTGGTTCCTCTAGCGGGAGCTACAATGAGCAGTTCTTC
many	-	TRBV12-3/TRBV12-4	TRBJ1-2	CASSFARDSGYTF	TGTGCCAGCAGTTTCGCCAGGGATTCGGGCTACACCTTC
many	TRBD1	TRBV20-1	TRBJ2-5	CSAPHRGLYF	TGCAGTGCACCACACAGGGGATTGTACTTC